This T cell receptor (beta chain) was found in a study of T cell changes during pregnancy in multiple sclerosis. V was pared by 4 bases and J by 3 bases, with 6 bases of the junction left unmatched. The CDR3 has 15 amino acids. Germline V CDR1 and CDR2: SGHTS, YDEGEE. Some clones are missing from TCRdb's copy, which holds only in-frame ones; the method was immunoSEQ multiplex PCR. The profile shows 75,000 to 95,000 clones, about 92% of them singletons. Sequencing was performed on peripheral blood, taken in the first trimester of pregnancy. The chain couples TRBV5-8 to TRBJ1-5; 8 positions match TRBD1. This receptor was identified in a female donor with multiple sclerosis, enrolled in a pregnancy study. CDR3 DNA: TGTGCCAGCAGCCTACGGACAGGGTACAATCAGCCCCAGCATTTT. Amino acid sequence: CASSLRTGYNQPQHF.